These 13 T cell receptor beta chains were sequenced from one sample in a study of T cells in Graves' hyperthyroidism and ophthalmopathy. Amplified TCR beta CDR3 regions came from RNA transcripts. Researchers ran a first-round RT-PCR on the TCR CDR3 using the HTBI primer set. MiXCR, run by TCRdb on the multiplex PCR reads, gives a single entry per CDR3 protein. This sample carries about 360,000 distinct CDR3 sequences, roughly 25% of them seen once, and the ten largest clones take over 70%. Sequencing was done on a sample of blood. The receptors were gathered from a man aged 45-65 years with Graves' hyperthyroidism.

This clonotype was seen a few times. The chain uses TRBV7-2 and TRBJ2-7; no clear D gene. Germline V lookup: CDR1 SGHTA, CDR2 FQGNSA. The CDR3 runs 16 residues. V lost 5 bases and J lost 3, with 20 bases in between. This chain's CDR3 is CASSLERPLSIYEQYF. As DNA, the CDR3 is TGTGCCAGCAGCCTCGAAAGACCCCTATCAATCTACGAGCAGTACTTC.

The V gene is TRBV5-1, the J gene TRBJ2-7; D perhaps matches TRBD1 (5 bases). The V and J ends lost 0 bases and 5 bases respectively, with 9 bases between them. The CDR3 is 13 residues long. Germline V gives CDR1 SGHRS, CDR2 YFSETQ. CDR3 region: CASSLGTSDEQYF. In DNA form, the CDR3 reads TGCGCCAGCAGCTTGGGGACAAGCGACGAGCAGTACTTC.

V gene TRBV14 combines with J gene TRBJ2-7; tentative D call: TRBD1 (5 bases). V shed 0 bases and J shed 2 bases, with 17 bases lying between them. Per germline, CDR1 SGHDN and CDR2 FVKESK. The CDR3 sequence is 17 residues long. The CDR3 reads CASSQDDLGQLTYEQYF. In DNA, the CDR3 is TGTGCCAGCAGCCAAGATGACCTGGGGCAGCTCACCTACGAGCAGTACTTC. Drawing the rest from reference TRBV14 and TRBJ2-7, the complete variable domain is EAGVTQFPSHSVIEKGQTVTLRCDPISGHDNLYWYRRVMGKEIKFLLHFVKESKQDESGMPNNRFLAERTGGTYSTLKVQPAELEDSGVYFCASSQDDLGQLTYEQYFGPGTRLTVT.

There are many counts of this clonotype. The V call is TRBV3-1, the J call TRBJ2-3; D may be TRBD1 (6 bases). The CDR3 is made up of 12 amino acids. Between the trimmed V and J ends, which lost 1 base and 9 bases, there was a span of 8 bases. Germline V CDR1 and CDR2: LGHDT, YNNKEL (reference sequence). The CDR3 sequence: CASSQVRGTQYF. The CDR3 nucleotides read TGTGCCAGCAGCCAAGTGAGGGGGACGCAGTATTTT.

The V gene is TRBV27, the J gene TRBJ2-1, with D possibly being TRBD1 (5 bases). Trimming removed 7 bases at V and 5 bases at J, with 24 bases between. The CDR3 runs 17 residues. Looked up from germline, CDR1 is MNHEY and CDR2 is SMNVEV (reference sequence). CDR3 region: CASIPLGRDRANNEQFF. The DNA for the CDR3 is TGTGCCAGCATCCCCCTTGGCCGAGACAGAGCTAACAATGAGCAGTTCTTC.

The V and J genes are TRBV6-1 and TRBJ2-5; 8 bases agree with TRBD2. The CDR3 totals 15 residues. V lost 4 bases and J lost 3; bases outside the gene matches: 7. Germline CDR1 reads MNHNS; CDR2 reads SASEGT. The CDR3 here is CASSGRGGREETQYF. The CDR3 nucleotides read TGTGCCAGCAGTGGCCGGGGGGGAAGGGAAGAGACCCAGTACTTC.

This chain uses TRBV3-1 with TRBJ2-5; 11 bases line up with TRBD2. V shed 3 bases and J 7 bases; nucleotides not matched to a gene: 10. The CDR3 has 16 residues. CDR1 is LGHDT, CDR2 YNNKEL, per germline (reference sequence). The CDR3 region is CASSQTSGERTGTQYF. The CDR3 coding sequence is TGTGCCAGCAGCCAGACTAGCGGGGAAAGAACCGGGACCCAGTACTTC.

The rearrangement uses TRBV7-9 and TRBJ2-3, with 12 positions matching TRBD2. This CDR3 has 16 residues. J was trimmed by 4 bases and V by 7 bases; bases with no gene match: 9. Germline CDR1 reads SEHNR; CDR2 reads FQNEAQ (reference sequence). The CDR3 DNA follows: TGTGCCAGCAAGTTAAACGGACTAGCGGGATCAGATACGCAGTATTTT. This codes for CASKLNGLAGSDTQYF.

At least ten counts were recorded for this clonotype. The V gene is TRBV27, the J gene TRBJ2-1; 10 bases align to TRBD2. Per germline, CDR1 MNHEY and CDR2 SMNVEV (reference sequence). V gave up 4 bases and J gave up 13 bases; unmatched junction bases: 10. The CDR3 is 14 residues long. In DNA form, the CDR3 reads TGTGCCAGCAGTTCCCTGGGAAGCGGGAGGGCCCAGTTCTTC. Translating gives CASSSLGSGRAQFF.

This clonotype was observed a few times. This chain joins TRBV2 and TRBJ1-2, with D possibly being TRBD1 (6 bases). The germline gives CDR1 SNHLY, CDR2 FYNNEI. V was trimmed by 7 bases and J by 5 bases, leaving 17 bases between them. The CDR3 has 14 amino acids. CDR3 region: CASTTTSGVYGYTF. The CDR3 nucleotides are TGTGCCAGCACCACAACCTCAGGGGTATATGGCTACACCTTC.

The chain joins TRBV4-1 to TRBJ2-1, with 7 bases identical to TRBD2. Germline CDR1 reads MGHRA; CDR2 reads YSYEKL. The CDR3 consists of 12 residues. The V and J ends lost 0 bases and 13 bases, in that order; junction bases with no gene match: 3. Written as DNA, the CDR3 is TGCGCCAGCAGCCAAGAGGGGGACTACCAGTTCTTC. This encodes CASSQEGDYQFF.

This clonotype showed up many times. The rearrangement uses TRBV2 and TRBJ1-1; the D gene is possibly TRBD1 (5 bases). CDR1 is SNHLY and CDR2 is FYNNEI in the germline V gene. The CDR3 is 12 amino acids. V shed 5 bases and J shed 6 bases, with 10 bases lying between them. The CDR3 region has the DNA TGTGCCAGCAGTAAAGGGGAGGCTGAAGCTTTCTTT. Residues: CASSKGEAEAFF.

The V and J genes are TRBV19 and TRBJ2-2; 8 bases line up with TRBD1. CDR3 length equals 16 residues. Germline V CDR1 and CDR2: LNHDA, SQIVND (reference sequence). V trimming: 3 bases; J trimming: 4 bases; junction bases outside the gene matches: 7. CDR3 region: CASSIPGGAGTGELFF. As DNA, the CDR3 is TGTGCCAGTAGTATCCCAGGGGGCGCGGGCACCGGGGAGCTGTTTTTT. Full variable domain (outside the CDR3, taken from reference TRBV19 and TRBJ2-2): DGGITQSPKYLFRKEGQNVTLSCEQNLNHDAMYWYRQDPGQGLRLIYYSQIVNDFQKGDIAEGYSVSREKKESFPLTVTSAQKNPTAFYLCASSIPGGAGTGELFFGEGSRLTVL.